This T cell receptor beta chain appears in the sequencing data of a study of cytomegalovirus exposure and HLA in healthy donors. PCR employed 60 Vbeta and 13 Jbeta primers. Profiled with immunoSEQ multiplex PCR; TCRdb holds only in-frame clones, not every one. The table shows 200,000 or so clones, with 84% occurring only once. What was sequenced was PBMCs. This TCR derives from a boy between 10 and 17 years old in good health and CMV-seronegative.

The CDR3 sequence: CASSGHRGAQYF. The CDR3 DNA sequence: TGTGCCAGCAGCGGTCACCGGGGGGCGCAGTATTTT. This chain links TRBV7-9 with TRBJ2-3; the match to TRBD2 covers 7 bases. There are 12 residues in the CDR3. Trimming cost V 5 bases and J 10 bases; bases outside gene matches: 6. CDR1 and CDR2 from the germline V gene are SEHNR and FQNEAQ (reference sequence).